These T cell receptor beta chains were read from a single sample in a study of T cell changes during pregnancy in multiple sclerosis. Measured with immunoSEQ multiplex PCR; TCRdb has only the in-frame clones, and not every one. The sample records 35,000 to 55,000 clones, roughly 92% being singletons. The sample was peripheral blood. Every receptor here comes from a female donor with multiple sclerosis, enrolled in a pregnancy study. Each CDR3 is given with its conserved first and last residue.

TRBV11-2 CASRRGYEQYF
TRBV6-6 CASQGLGNQPQHF
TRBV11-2 CASSLARGFTEAFF
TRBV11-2 CASSQIRGRPSQETQYF
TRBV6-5 CASSYKGGTQYF
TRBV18 CASSPGQVGTDTQYF
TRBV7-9 CASSGATVGSGYTF
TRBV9 CASSTWTGPQETQYF
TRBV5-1 CASSLADTQYF
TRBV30 CAWSVGVTDTQYF
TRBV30 CAWSNQQGNEAFF
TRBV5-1 CASSTGTILSGNTIYF
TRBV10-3 CAISEPPGIRETQYF
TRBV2 CASRDVNQPQHF
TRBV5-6 CASSLAGGPNFYEQYF
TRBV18 CASSPGRDTEAFF
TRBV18 CASSPPSGNYEQYF
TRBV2 CASSEGARAHQPQHF
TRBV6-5 CASSWTSGRGEQYF
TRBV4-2 CASSTTGGQGRDYGYTF